The 13 T cell receptor beta chains below come from one sample, sequenced in a study of blood T cell repertoires in COVID-19. Data came from immunoSEQ multiplex PCR; TCRdb stores just in-frame clones and leaves some out. The repertoire includes fewer than 250,000 clones, 65% to 90% of them detected once, and about 4.5% sits in the top ten. Sequences were obtained from peripheral blood. These TCRs come from a woman in her 70s with acute or convalescent COVID-19.

This sequence joins TRBV2 and TRBJ2-6, with D perhaps TRBD2 (6 bases). Per the germline V gene, CDR1 is SNHLY and CDR2 is FYNNEI. The CDR3 consists of 15 residues. With 3 bases removed from V and 4 bases from J, the gap between germline ends came to 10 bases. The chain's CDR3 is CASSEEGTGANVLTF. In DNA form, the CDR3 reads TGTGCCAGCAGTGAGGAGGGGACCGGGGCCAACGTCCTGACTTTC.

J is TRBJ2-6 and V is TRBV6-4, with a tentative D call TRBD1 (5 bases). The CDR3 sequence is 15 residues long. V was clipped by 4 bases and J by 4 bases, with 11 bases between them. In germline, CDR1 is MRHNA, CDR2 SNTAGT. As DNA, the CDR3 is TGTGCCAGCAGTGCACAGGCTCTCGGGGCCAACGTCCTGACTTTC. Its protein is CASSAQALGANVLTF.

This clone has just a few counts. CDR3 coding DNA: TGTGCCAGCAGTTACGGCAGTCGCTCCTATAATTCACCCCTCCACTTT. Translation: CASSYGSRSYNSPLHF. V gene TRBV6-5 combines with J gene TRBJ1-6; D unclear. This CDR3 has 16 residues. Germline V gene data show CDR1 as MNHEY and CDR2 as SVGAGI. V was shortened by 2 bases and J by 0 bases, with 8 bases between the two germline ends.

This clone was observed once. The chain couples TRBV6-5 to TRBJ2-7; TRBD1 agrees at 9 bases. With V trimmed by 4 bases and J by 2 bases, 6 bases remained unmatched. CDR3 size: 15 residues. Germline lookup yields CDR1 MNHEY and CDR2 SVGAGI. CDR3 region: CASSFGQGRTYEQYF. DNA of the CDR3: TGTGCCAGCAGTTTCGGACAGGGGAGGACCTACGAGCAGTACTTC.

The chain combines TRBV15 with TRBJ1-1, with D possibly being TRBD1 (6 bases). Trimming stripped 3 bases from V and 8 bases from J, with 10 bases between. This CDR3 comprises 12 residues. CDR1 and CDR2 (germline): LNHNV, YYDKDF (reference sequence). The CDR3 spells CATSRGGTEAFF. DNA for the CDR3: TGTGCCACCAGCAGGGGTGGGACAGAAGCTTTCTTT.

The chain combines TRBV3-1 (or the pseudogene TRBV3-2) with TRBJ2-3, with 11 bases aligning to TRBD2. Trimming at V came to 5 bases and at J to 0 bases, leaving 4 bases not matched to a gene. The CDR3 loop spans 16 amino acids. Germline loops: CDR1 LGHDT, CDR2 YNNKEL (reference sequence). The CDR3 bases are TGTGCCAGCAGCAGAATAGCGGGGGGGAGCACAGATACGCAGTATTTT. Translating gives CASSRIAGGSTDTQYF.

This rearrangement joins TRBV5-5 to TRBJ1-2, with 9 bases matching TRBD1. Germline V CDR1 and CDR2: SGHKS, YYEKEE (reference sequence). The CDR3 sequence is 14 residues long. V trimming: 5 bases; J trimming: 5 bases; junction bases outside the gene matches: 7. The DNA of the CDR3 is TGTGCCAGCAGACCGGGGACAGGGAGGTATGGCTACACCTTC. Protein sequence: CASRPGTGRYGYTF.

The chain uses TRBV20-1 and TRBJ2-3; tentatively, D is TRBD2 (7 bases). This CDR3 spans 14 amino acids. V shed 3 bases and J shed 3 bases, with 13 bases lying between them. Germline V CDR1 and CDR2: DFQATT, SNEGSKA (reference sequence). The CDR3 protein is CSASWGGATDTQYF. The CDR3 region has the DNA TGCAGTGCTAGTTGGGGGGGGGCAACAGATACGCAGTATTTT.

The chain has TRBV28 and TRBJ1-2, with D perhaps TRBD1 (6 bases). V dropped 7 bases and J dropped 4 bases, with 13 bases sitting between them. The germline gives CDR1 MDHEN, CDR2 SYDVKM. CDR3 length: 13 residues. CDR3 sequence: CASTPDRFYGYTF. CDR3 nucleotides: TGTGCCAGCACCCCCGACAGGTTCTATGGCTACACCTTC.

The gene calls are TRBV29-1 and TRBJ2-5, with D possibly being TRBD2 (5 bases). Germline loops: CDR1 SQVTM, CDR2 ANQGSEA. The V end was cut by 7 bases, the J end by 3 bases, with 15 bases between. The length of the CDR3 is 13 residues. In DNA form, the CDR3 reads TGCAGCGCCTCGGTAAGGCGGGAAGAGACCCAGTACTTC. Translated: CSASVRREETQYF.

The chain is built from TRBV7-2 and TRBJ2-7, with 8 bases matching TRBD1. Losses at the gene ends were 4 bases for V and 2 bases for J; bases not matched to a gene: 4. The germline V gene has CDR1 SGHTA and CDR2 FQGNSA. This CDR3 spans 14 amino acids. CDR3 in DNA: TGTGCCAGCAGCTCGGCGACAGGGGCCTACGAGCAGTACTTC. Translated: CASSSATGAYEQYF.

The chain carries TRBV7-9 and TRBJ1-1, with D hard to call. Trimming removed 6 bases at V and 0 bases at J, with 5 bases between. Per germline, CDR1 SEHNR and CDR2 FQNEAQ (reference sequence). This CDR3 comprises 12 residues. DNA of the CDR3: TGTGCCAGCAGGGGCATGAACACTGAAGCTTTCTTT. Its translation is CASRGMNTEAFF.

The chain has TRBV3-1 (or the pseudogene TRBV3-2) and TRBJ2-1, with 8 bases lining up with TRBD2. The CDR3 contains 17 residues. CDR1 is LGHDT, CDR2 YNNKEL, per germline (reference sequence). V lost 0 bases and J lost 6; bases outside the gene matches: 10. CDR3 protein: CASSQEPAGARGNEQFF. The DNA for the CDR3 is TGTGCCAGCAGCCAAGAACCAGCGGGGGCCCGCGGCAATGAGCAGTTCTTC.